This T cell receptor beta chain was identified during a study of T-cell reconstitution after alpha-beta-depleted transplantation in children. Overall study results and limits: Where some patients showed high TCRbeta diversity at day 60, it came from recipient T cells and thymic progenitors that had survived. Once a year had passed after transplant, T-cell counts and diversity came mostly from newly produced T cells. Two months or so post-transplant, alpha-beta T cells reportedly derived from several hundred expanded graft clones.

It was with unique molecular identifiers that the TCRbeta library was prepared. TCRdb re-called the PCR reads through MiXCR, storing one row per CDR3 protein. The data contain under 150,000 distinct CDR3 sequences, roughly 9.7% of them singletons. Ten or more counts support this clonotype. The antigen remains undetermined. V gave up 5 bases and J gave up 2 bases, with 16 bases separating them. The CDR3 has 15 residues. Looked up from germline, CDR1 is PRHDT and CDR2 is FYEKMQ (reference sequence). The origin of this receptor is a girl less than two years old who had a stem cell transplant for combined immunodeficiency, so the T cells may come from the graft donor. The sequences come from PBMCs, mostly from graft donor cells, collected 180 days after TCRalphabeta/CD19-depleted stem cell transplant. The chain couples TRBV13 to TRBJ2-7; tentative D call: TRBD1 (6 bases). DNA of the CDR3: TGTGCCAGCAGCCCTAGGGATGGACAGCCCTACGAGCAGTACTTC. Protein sequence: CASSPRDGQPYEQYF. Filled out from reference TRBV13 and TRBJ2-7, the complete variable domain reads AAGVIQSPRHLIKEKRETATLKCYPIPRHDTVYWYQQGPGQDPQFLISFYEKMQSDKGSIPDRFSAQQFSDYHSELNMSSLELGDSALYFCASSPRDGQPYEQYFGPGTRLTVT.